The next 27 T cell receptor beta chains were all read from a single sample in a study of blood T cell repertoires in COVID-19. Produced via immunoSEQ multiplex PCR; TCRdb's table is partial and in-frame only. The repertoire holds tens of thousands of clones, with 82% as singletons. Sequenced input: peripheral blood. All receptors come from an older woman with acute or convalescent COVID-19.

The chain uses TRBV28 and TRBJ1-2; a weak D match, TRBD1 (5 bases). Deletions cut 7 bases from V and 2 bases from J, with 11 bases between. The CDR3 loop spans 13 amino acids. Germline lookup yields CDR1 MDHEN and CDR2 SYDVKM. The CDR3 DNA is TGTGCCAGCAAAGGATCAGGGAACTATGGCTACACCTTC. This codes for CASKGSGNYGYTF.

V is TRBV28 and J is TRBJ1-2; a possible D gene is TRBD1 (5 bases). Germline CDR1 reads MDHEN; CDR2 reads SYDVKM. This CDR3 is built from 15 residues. V shed 5 bases and J shed 8 bases, with 21 bases lying between them. CDR3: CASSPGIGFSNGYTF. Here the CDR3 DNA reads TGTGCCAGCAGTCCAGGGATTGGTTTCAGTAACGGCTACACCTTC.

The chain links TRBV19 to TRBJ1-4; TRBD1 is a possible D gene (5 bases). This CDR3 is built from 14 residues. Germline values: CDR1 LNHDA, CDR2 SQIVND (reference sequence). V was clipped by 3 bases and J by 9 bases, with 14 bases between them. The CDR3 nucleotides read TGTGCCAGTAGTATTCCGGGGGGAGTTAAAAAACTGTTTTTT. This gives the protein CASSIPGGVKKLFF.

This clone was detected once. The chain combines TRBV6-5 with TRBJ1-6; TRBD1 is a possible D gene (6 bases). The V and J ends lost 5 bases and 13 bases respectively, with 18 bases between them. This CDR3 spans 14 amino acids. Germline CDR1 is MNHEY and CDR2 is SVGAGI. The CDR3 nucleotides read TGTGCCAGCAGTCCACGACAGGTGGAGCCCCCCCTCCACTTT. It specifies CASSPRQVEPPLHF.

This sequence joins TRBV9 and TRBJ1-2, with TRBD1 as a possible D gene (5 bases). Germline loops: CDR1 SGDLS, CDR2 YYNGEE. This CDR3 is 15 amino acids long. The V gene lost 4 bases and the J gene lost 1 base, with 14 bases spanning the gap. Here the CDR3 DNA reads TGTGCCAGCAGCCCCTTGGACACTCTTAACTATGGCTACACCTTC. Translating it yields CASSPLDTLNYGYTF.

This clone has a single count. V is TRBV14 and J is TRBJ1-2; 7 bases fit TRBD1. V trimming: 0 bases; J trimming: 5 bases; junction bases outside the gene matches: 12. The CDR3 has 17 residues. Looked up from germline, CDR1 is SGHDN and CDR2 is FVKESK. The CDR3 sequence: CASSQDSTTGLFYGYTF. The CDR3 region has the DNA TGTGCCAGCAGCCAAGATTCTACGACAGGGTTATTTTATGGCTACACCTTC.

The CDR3 sequence: CASSRFDREKLFF. The CDR3 DNA is TGCGCCAGCAGCCGGTTTGACAGGGAAAAACTGTTTTTT. The chain is built from TRBV4-1 and TRBJ1-4, with a possible D match to TRBD1 (6 bases). The CDR3 is 13 amino acids. V lost 4 bases to trimming and J lost 8 bases, with 11 bases between them. CDR1 is MGHRA and CDR2 is YSYEKL in the germline V gene.

The count of this clone is one. The CDR3 protein is CASSFNGGGAVGELFF. The CDR3 nucleotides read TGTGCCAGCAGCTTTAATGGCGGGGGGGCTGTCGGGGAGCTGTTTTTT. The chain joins TRBV7-6 to TRBJ2-2; TRBD2 matches at 9 bases. Losses at the gene ends were 3 bases for V and 7 bases for J; bases not matched to a gene: 9. CDR3 size: 16 residues. In germline, CDR1 is SGHVS, CDR2 FNYEAQ.

CDR3 sequence: CASSLDSKNIQYF. CDR3 in DNA: TGTGCCAGCAGTTTGGACTCTAAAAACATTCAGTACTTC. The chain uses TRBV12-3 or TRBV12-4 and TRBJ2-4; TRBD2 might be the D (5 bases). Trimming shortened V by 3 bases and J by 4 bases, and 7 bases separated the two germline ends. The CDR3 sequence is 13 residues long.

This chain joins TRBV2 and TRBJ2-3; 13 nucleotides align to TRBD2. The ends lost 10 bases at V and 6 bases at J; junction bases unmatched: 10. The CDR3 covers 15 residues. Looked up from germline, CDR1 is SNHLY and CDR2 is FYNNEI. The CDR3 coding sequence is TGTGCCATCCCCCGGACTAGCGGGAGCCCTGATACGCAGTATTTT. Residues: CAIPRTSGSPDTQYF.

The chain carries TRBV15 and TRBJ1-4; 7 positions agree with TRBD1. CDR3 length: 16 residues. V was clipped by 0 bases and J by 4 bases; unmatched bases: 5. Germline-derived CDR1 and CDR2 are LNHNV and YYDKDF (reference sequence). The CDR3 DNA follows: TGTGCCACCAGCAGAGATCCGGGGACAGATAATGAAAAACTGTTTTTT. It yields the protein CATSRDPGTDNEKLFF.

The V call is TRBV30, the J call TRBJ2-6; D uncertain. The CDR3 extends over 15 amino acids. Germline-derived CDR1 and CDR2 are GTSNPN and SVGIG (reference sequence). Trimming took off 0 bases at V and 0 bases at J, with 6 bases between the two ends. CDR3 in amino acids: CAWSVFSSGANVLTF. CDR3 coding DNA: TGTGCCTGGAGTGTATTTAGCTCTGGGGCCAACGTCCTGACTTTC.

The V call is TRBV14, the J call TRBJ2-7; TRBD1 matches 7 bases. This CDR3 contains 17 residues. The V gene end was trimmed by 3 bases and the J gene end by 3 bases; junction bases not matched to a gene: 14. CDR1 and CDR2 (germline): SGHDN, FVKESK. The CDR3 here is CASSQKGQRDRDYEQYF. As DNA, the CDR3 is TGTGCCAGCAGCCAGAAGGGACAACGGGACAGAGACTACGAGCAGTACTTC.

The V call is TRBV6-1, the J call TRBJ1-6; 11 positions agree with TRBD1. Per the germline V gene, CDR1 is MNHNS and CDR2 is SASEGT. The CDR3 has 15 amino acids. V dropped 3 bases and J dropped 7; count of bases not matched to a gene: 2. The CDR3 DNA sequence: TGTGCCAGCAGTGATCGGACAGGGGGCAATTCACCCCTCCACTTT. Protein product: CASSDRTGGNSPLHF.

This chain uses TRBV28 with TRBJ1-2; 9 bases line up with TRBD1. V lost 4 bases and J lost 12; bases outside the gene matches: 15. The CDR3 contains 15 residues. Germline CDR1 and CDR2: MDHEN and SYDVKM. The chain's CDR3 is CASSWLGDRAPGDTF. CDR3 DNA: TGTGCCAGCAGTTGGCTGGGGGACAGGGCGCCGGGCGACACCTTC.

Points on this clone: A junction boundary mismatches the germline segment, possibly from a read error. The rearrangement joins TRBV28 to TRBJ1-1, with 10 bases identical to TRBD1. The CDR3 is made up of 15 amino acids. Germline CDR1 MDHEN, CDR2 SYDVKM. The CDR3 here is CVSSLSWTGGTEAFF. Here the CDR3 DNA reads TGTGTCAGCAGTCTAAGCTGGACAGGGGGAACTGAAGCTTTCTTT.

The chain employs TRBV7-9 and TRBJ2-1; no clear D. CDR3 length equals 10 residues. V shed 9 bases and J shed 7 bases, with 7 bases lying between them. The germline V gene has CDR1 SEHNR and CDR2 FQNEAQ (reference sequence). CDR3 sequence reads: CASKANEQFF. CDR3 DNA sequence: TGTGCCAGTAAAGCGAATGAGCAGTTCTTC.

CDR3 sequence: CASSREPSSYEQYF. The CDR3 region has the DNA TGTGCCAGCAGCCGGGAACCGAGCTCCTACGAGCAGTACTTC. V gene TRBV28 combines with J gene TRBJ2-7; tentative D call: TRBD2 (5 bases). This CDR3 spans 14 amino acids. V was cut by 6 bases and J by 0 bases, with 12 bases left in between. Germline loops: CDR1 MDHEN, CDR2 SYDVKM.

The genes are TRBV30 and TRBJ1-4; D is unresolved. The CDR3 length is 15 residues. CDR1 and CDR2 from the germline V gene are GTSNPN and SVGIG (reference sequence). V was trimmed by 7 bases and J by 4 bases, leaving 19 bases between them. CDR3 in DNA: TGTGCCTCTTCGATCTTGGGCCTCGGTAATGAAAAACTGTTTTTT. This translates into CASSILGLGNEKLFF. The full variable domain, its missing parts supplied by reference TRBV30 and TRBJ1-4, is SQTIHQWPATLVQPVGSPLSLECTVEGTSNPNLYWYRQAAGRGLQLLFYSVGIGQISSEVPQNLSASRPQDRQFILSSKKLLLSDSGFYLCASSILGLGNEKLFFGSGTQLSVL.

This chain connects TRBV14 to TRBJ1-4, with a weak D call TRBD1 (5 bases). V was shortened by 6 bases and J by 5 bases, with 13 bases between the two germline ends. The CDR3 covers 14 residues. Germline assignment: CDR1 SGHDN and CDR2 FVKESK. As DNA, the CDR3 is TGTGCCAGCAGTCTCGGGGGGGACAATGAAAAACTGTTTTTT. Protein: CASSLGGDNEKLFF.

The rearrangement uses TRBV14 and TRBJ1-6; TRBD1 agrees at 7 bases. This CDR3 has 18 amino acids. Germline lookup yields CDR1 SGHDN and CDR2 FVKESK. V dropped 5 bases and J dropped 4; count of bases not matched to a gene: 14. The CDR3 sequence is CASSETTGIPLYNSPLHF. Here the CDR3 DNA reads TGTGCCAGCAGCGAGACGACAGGGATCCCCCTTTATAATTCACCCCTCCACTTT.

The V and J genes are TRBV24-1 and TRBJ2-3; a possible D gene is TRBD2 (6 bases). The V and J ends lost 7 bases and 0 bases respectively, with 13 bases between them. Germline lookup yields CDR1 KGHDR and CDR2 SFDVKD. This CDR3 has 15 amino acids. For the CDR3, the DNA is TGTGCCACCAGAGATAGCGGAGACAGCACAGATACGCAGTATTTT. Translation: CATRDSGDSTDTQYF.

This rearrangement joins TRBV24-1 to TRBJ2-3, with D unresolved. Deletions cut 3 bases from V and 5 bases from J, with 14 bases between. Germline assignment: CDR1 KGHDR and CDR2 SFDVKD. This CDR3 has 15 residues. For the CDR3, the DNA is TGTGCCACCAGTGATAACATGGGCCCTGTAGATACGCAGTATTTT. It codes for CATSDNMGPVDTQYF.

J is TRBJ2-3 and V is TRBV3-1 (or the pseudogene TRBV3-2), with D perhaps matching TRBD1 (5 bases). CDR1 and CDR2 from the germline V gene are LGHDT and YNNKEL (reference sequence). Trimming pared 4 bases from V and 1 base from J, leaving 12 bases between. This CDR3 region has 15 residues. CDR3 protein: CASSPGWLGTDTQYF. The CDR3 DNA sequence: TGTGCCAGCAGCCCAGGGTGGTTGGGCACAGATACGCAGTATTTT.

The chain combines TRBV5-1 with TRBJ2-7; perhaps TRBD2 as D (5 bases). This CDR3 region has 15 residues. CDR1 and CDR2 (germline): SGHRS, YFSETQ. V was pared by 7 bases and J by 3 bases, with 20 bases between. CDR3 in DNA: TGCGCCAGCTTCGGGTCGGGGAGATGGTTCTACGAGCAGTACTTC. Protein sequence: CASFGSGRWFYEQYF.

The chain couples TRBV6-5 to TRBJ1-2; TRBD1 might be the D (6 bases). Germline V gene sequence: CDR1 MNHEY, CDR2 SVGAGI. The CDR3 spans 13 residues. V lost 0 bases and J lost 4, with 6 bases in between. The CDR3 spells CASSYSDSYGYTF. The CDR3 DNA reads as TGTGCCAGCAGTTACTCGGACAGCTATGGCTACACCTTC.

DNA of the CDR3: TGTGCCAGCAGCCAATCCGCAGTCCATAACTATGGCTACACCTTC. This encodes CASSQSAVHNYGYTF. The rearrangement links TRBV14 to TRBJ1-2, with D unresolved. The CDR3 covers 15 residues. Per germline, CDR1 SGHDN and CDR2 FVKESK. V was clipped by 2 bases and J by 1 base, with 11 bases between them.